A single sample is the source of the 4 T cell receptor beta chains below, sequenced in a study of cytomegalovirus exposure and HLA in healthy donors. Both 60 Vbeta primers and 13 Jbeta primers went into the PCR. The protocol was immunoSEQ multiplex PCR, while the TCRdb copy is restricted to in-frame clones and leaves out a portion. The profile covers about 110,000 clones, with nearly 70% appearing a single time and 4.5% to 5.5% taken by the ten largest. The sequencing input was PBMCs. The receptors here all came from an older woman in good health and CMV-seropositive.

This sequence joins TRBV27 and TRBJ1-3; D is ambiguous. Germline values: CDR1 MNHEY, CDR2 SMNVEV (reference sequence). The CDR3 is 13 amino acids. Trimming pared 1 base from V and 4 bases from J, leaving 5 bases between. CDR3 coding DNA: TGTGCCAGCAGTTTATATGAGGGAAACACCATATATTTT. Translating gives CASSLYEGNTIYF.

V and J are TRBV7-9 and TRBJ2-2; 11 bases agree with TRBD2. The CDR3 is 17 residues long. Trimming at V came to 5 bases and at J to 3 bases, leaving 8 bases not matched to a gene. Per germline, CDR1 SEHNR and CDR2 FQNEAQ (reference sequence). The CDR3 spells CASSTSGTSGHTGELFF. DNA for the CDR3: TGTGCCAGCAGCACCTCCGGGACTAGCGGTCACACCGGGGAGCTGTTTTTT.

This chain uses TRBV18 with TRBJ1-5, with 7 bases that match TRBD1. V dropped 2 bases and J dropped 0; count of bases not matched to a gene: 1. This CDR3 has 15 residues. The germline V gene has CDR1 KGHSH and CDR2 LQKENI. CDR3: CASSPGTVSNQPQHF. CDR3 coding DNA: TGTGCCAGCTCACCAGGGACAGTTAGCAATCAGCCCCAGCATTTT. Complete variable domain (other parts from reference TRBV18 and TRBJ1-5): NAGVMQNPRHLVRRRGQEARLRCSPMKGHSHVYWYRQLPEEGLKFMVYLQKENIIDESGMPKERFSAEFPKEGPSILRIQQVVRGDSAAYFCASSPGTVSNQPQHFGDGTRLSIL.

J is TRBJ2-2 and V is TRBV9; TRBD1 aligns across 9 bases. CDR1 is SGDLS, CDR2 YYNGEE, per germline. Unmatched junction bases numbered 28, after V lost 4 bases and J lost 6 bases. The CDR3 has 22 residues. The CDR3 DNA reads as TGTGCCAGCAGCAATACTCAGGACTGGAGGTGGGGACAGGGTCCGAGAGCCGGGGAGCTGTTTTTT. Protein: CASSNTQDWRWGQGPRAGELFF.